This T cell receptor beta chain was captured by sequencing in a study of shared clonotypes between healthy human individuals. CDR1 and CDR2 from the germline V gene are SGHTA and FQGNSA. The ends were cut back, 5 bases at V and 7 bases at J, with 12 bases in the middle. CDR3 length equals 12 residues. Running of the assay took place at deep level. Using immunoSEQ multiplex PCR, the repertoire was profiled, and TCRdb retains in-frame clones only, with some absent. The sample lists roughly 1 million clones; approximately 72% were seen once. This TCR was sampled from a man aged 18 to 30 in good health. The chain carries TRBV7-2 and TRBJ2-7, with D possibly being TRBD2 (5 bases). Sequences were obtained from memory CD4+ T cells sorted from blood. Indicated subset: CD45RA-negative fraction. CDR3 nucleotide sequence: TGTGCCAGCAGCCCCCTGGAGGTGGAGCAGTACTTC. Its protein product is CASSPLEVEQYF.